Listed below are T cell receptor beta chains from one sample, sequenced in a study of graft-versus-host responses after intestinal transplantation. Repertoires were generated with immunoSEQ multiplex PCR, while TCRdb's copy carries only in-frame clones and drops some. The sample consists of about 100,000 clones, roughly nine tenths of them appearing once. These receptors' targets are unknown. This sample comprised unstimulated CD4+ T cells sorted from spleen or lymph node cells, obtained before transplant. These TCRs come from a human donor who was the organ donor for an intestinal transplant. Both conserved end residues are part of each CDR3. Fields, in order: V gene, clone size, CDR3 length, CDR3 protein. Not every row has a clone size; where given, it reads once, few, many or a size class.

>TRBV5-5|-|14
CASSLEQLRGEQFF
>TRBV4-2|-|22
CASSQVKTSGGAMILRRETQYF
>TRBV30|-|14
CAWSVGQGVYGYTF
>TRBV2|-|14
CASRYDRTTGELFF
>TRBV5-4|few|15
CASSAGDSYNSPLHF
>TRBV20-1|-|11
CSAPRDSRQYF
>TRBV6-1|-|10
CASSENSRYF
>TRBV11-2|-|16
CASSLEGLAGGGEQFF
>TRBV6-5|once|15
CASSYARAGTYEQYF
>TRBV11-2|-|14
CASSPDRGQNEQFF
>TRBV5-1|-|14
CASSLDRGNTEAFF
>TRBV27|-|14
CASRAPFYNSPLHF
>TRBV28|-|14
CASRPGGRTDTQYF
>TRBV6-1|-|19
CASSGFRTSGVIRHNEQFF
>TRBV11-2|-|15
CASSTGLAGGFTQYF
>TRBV7-9|-|13
CASSLPQVYGYTF
>TRBV5-6|-|11
CASSSYNEQFF
>TRBV9|-|13
CASSDRSYNEQFF
>TRBV13|-|15
CASSLRKGDGQPQHF
>TRBV5-1|-|14
CASSFYSYSYEQYF
>TRBV27|-|15
CASRGLAASTDTQYF
>TRBV4-2|-|16
CASSLEGSSYNSPLHF
>TRBV29-1|-|20
CSVVWLLTYPGQGAHTEAFF
>TRBV19|-|15
CASSIGTGGYYEQYF
>TRBV10-3|once|14
CAAGQTEVNTEAFF
>TRBV5-1|-|16
CASSLEAGTTYNEQFF
>TRBV6-6|-|14
CASSWTARTDTQYF
>TRBV5-1|-|14
CASSSGQALSPLHF
>TRBV7-8|once|14
CASNRRGQVNEQFF
>TRBV19|once|15
CASSFGTDRNQPQHF
>TRBV28|few|10
CASSRGEQFF
>TRBV5-1|-|15
CASSPETGSNTEAFF
>TRBV11-3|-|14
CASRGQGGTGELFF
>TRBV19|-|14
CASTSDLPPYGYTF
>TRBV30|-|15
CAWSVRVRVKTEAFF
>TRBV28|-|14
CASLGRGRGTEAFF
>TRBV27|-|15
CASSARLAGPNEQYF
>TRBV5-1|once|15
CASSLGYRGYNEQFF
>TRBV13|-|15
CASSLGEISGNTIYF
>TRBV19|-|14
CASSYTGGAYEQYF